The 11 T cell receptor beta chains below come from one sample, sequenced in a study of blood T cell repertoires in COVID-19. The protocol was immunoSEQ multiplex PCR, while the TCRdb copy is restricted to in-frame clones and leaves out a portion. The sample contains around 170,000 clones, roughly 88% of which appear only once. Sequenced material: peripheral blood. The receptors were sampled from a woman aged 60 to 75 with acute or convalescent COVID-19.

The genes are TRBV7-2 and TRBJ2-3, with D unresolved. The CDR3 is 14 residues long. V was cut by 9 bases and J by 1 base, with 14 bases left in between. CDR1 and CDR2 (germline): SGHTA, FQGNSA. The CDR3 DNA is TGTGCCAGTCAAGAGAGCCGTGGCACAGATACGCAGTATTTT. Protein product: CASQESRGTDTQYF.

CDR3 protein: CAWSVPPEKNIQYF. CDR3 DNA sequence: TGTGCCTGGAGCGTACCCCCGGAGAAAAACATTCAGTACTTC. The gene calls are TRBV30 and TRBJ2-4; D unresolved. CDR3 length: 14 amino acids. V lost 3 bases to trimming and J lost 4 bases, with 13 bases between them. Looked up from germline, CDR1 is GTSNPN and CDR2 is SVGIG (reference sequence).

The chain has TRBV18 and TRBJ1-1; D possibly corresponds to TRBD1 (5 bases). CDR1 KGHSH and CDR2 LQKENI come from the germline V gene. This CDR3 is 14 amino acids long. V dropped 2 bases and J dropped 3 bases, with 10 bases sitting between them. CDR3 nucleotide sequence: TGTGCCAGCTCACCATTAGGCAGGGACACTGAAGCTTTCTTT. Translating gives CASSPLGRDTEAFF.

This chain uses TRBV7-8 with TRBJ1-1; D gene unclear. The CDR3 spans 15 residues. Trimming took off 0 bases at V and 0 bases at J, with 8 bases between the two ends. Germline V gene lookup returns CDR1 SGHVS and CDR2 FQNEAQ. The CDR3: CASSLAQQMNTEAFF. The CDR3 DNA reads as TGTGCCAGCAGCTTAGCGCAACAGATGAACACTGAAGCTTTCTTT.

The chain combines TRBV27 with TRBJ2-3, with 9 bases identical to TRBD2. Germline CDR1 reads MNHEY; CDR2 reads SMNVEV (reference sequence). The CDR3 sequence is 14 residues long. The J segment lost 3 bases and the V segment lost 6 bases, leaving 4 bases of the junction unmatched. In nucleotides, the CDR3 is TGTGCCAGCAGCCCGCTAGCGGGGACAGATACGCAGTATTTT. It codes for CASSPLAGTDTQYF.

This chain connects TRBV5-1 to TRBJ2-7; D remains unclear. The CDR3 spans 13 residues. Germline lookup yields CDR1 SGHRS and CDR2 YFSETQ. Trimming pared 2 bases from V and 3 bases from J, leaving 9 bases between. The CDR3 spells CASSFTTYYEQYF. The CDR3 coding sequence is TGCGCCAGCAGCTTCACCACCTACTACGAGCAGTACTTC. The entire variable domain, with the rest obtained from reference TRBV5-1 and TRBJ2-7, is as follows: KAGVTQTPRYLIKTRGQQVTLSCSPISGHRSVSWYQQTPGQGLQFLFEYFSETQRNKGNFPGRFSGRQFSNSRSEMNVSTLELGDSALYLCASSFTTYYEQYFGPGTRLTVT.

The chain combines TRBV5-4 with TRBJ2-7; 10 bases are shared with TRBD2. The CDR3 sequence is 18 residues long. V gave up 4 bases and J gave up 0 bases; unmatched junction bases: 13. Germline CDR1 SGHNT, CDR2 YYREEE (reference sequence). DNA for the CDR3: TGTGCCAGCAGCCCAGTAGCGGGGGGCCTTTTAAGCTCCTACGAGCAGTACTTC. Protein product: CASSPVAGGLLSSYEQYF.

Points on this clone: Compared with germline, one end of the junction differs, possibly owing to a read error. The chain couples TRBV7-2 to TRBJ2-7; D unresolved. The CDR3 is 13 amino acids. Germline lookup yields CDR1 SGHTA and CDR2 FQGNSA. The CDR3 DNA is TGTGCCAGCAGGTTAGCTCCAACCTACGAGCAGTACTTC. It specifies CASRLAPTYEQYF. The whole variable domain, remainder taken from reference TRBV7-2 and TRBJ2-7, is GAGVSQSPSNKVTEKGKDVELRCDPISGHTALYWYRQSLGQGLEFLIYFQGNSAPDKSGLPSDRFSAERTGGSVSTLTIQRTQQEDSAVYLCASRLAPTYEQYFGPGTRLTVT.

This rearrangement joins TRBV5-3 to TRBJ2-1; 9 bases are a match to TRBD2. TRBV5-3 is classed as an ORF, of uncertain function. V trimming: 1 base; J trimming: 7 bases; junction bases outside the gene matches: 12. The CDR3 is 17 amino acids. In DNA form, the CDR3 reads TGTGCCAGAAGCTTGCGGGGCTCAGCGGGGGGCGTAAATGAGCAGTTCTTC. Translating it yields CARSLRGSAGGVNEQFF.

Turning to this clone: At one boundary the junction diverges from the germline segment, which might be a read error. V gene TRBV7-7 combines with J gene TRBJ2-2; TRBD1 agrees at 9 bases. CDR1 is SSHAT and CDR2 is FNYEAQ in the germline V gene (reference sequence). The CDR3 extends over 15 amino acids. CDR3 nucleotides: TGTGCTAGCACAACAGGGGGCTTGAACACCGGGGAGCTGTTTTTT. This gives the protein CASTTGGLNTGELFF. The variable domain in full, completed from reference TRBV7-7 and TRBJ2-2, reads GAGVSQSPRYKVTKRGQDVTLRCDPISSHATLYWYQQALGQGPEFLTYFNYEAQPDKSGLPSDRFSAERPEGSISTLTIQRTEQRDSAMYRCASTTGGLNTGELFFGEGSRLTVL.

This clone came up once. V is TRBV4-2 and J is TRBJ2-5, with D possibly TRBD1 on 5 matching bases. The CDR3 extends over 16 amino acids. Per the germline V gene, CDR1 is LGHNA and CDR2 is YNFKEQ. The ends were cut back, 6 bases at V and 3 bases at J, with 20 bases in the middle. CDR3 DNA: TGTGCCAGCAGTTACACAGCGCAGGGAATTGAAGAGACCCAGTACTTC. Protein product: CASSYTAQGIEETQYF.